The T cell receptor (beta chain) described here comes from a study of T-cell memory formation after mild COVID-19. Study-level background: Each donor largely had its own TCR clusters.

V was clipped by 0 bases and J by 2 bases, with 9 bases between them. The CDR3 is 14 amino acids. Germline values: CDR1 SGHRS, CDR2 YFSETQ. TCRdb analysed the 5' RACE reads with MiXCR anew, one entry per CDR3 protein. The sample consists of 390,000 or so distinct CDR3 sequences, approximately 16% of them appearing once. The chain carries TRBV5-1 and TRBJ2-7; no definite D call. The source material was PBMCs or a T cell subset sorted from them (not recorded which). The TCR was taken from a man between 18 and 29 years old who had mild COVID-19 (a few samples of this study predate the infection). Cell type and time point are not known. The CDR3 is CASSLESETYEQYF. CDR3 DNA sequence: TGCGCCAGCAGCTTGGAATCAGAGACCTACGAGCAGTACTTC.